The next 17 T cell receptor beta chains were all read from a single sample in a study of T cell repertoires in cytomegalovirus infection. TCRdb re-derived calls from the reads in MiXCR, one entry per CDR3 protein. The sample carries a few hundred thousand distinct CDR3 sequences, over 15% recorded once. Input material: CD8+ T cells from PBMCs. The receptors stem from a human donor in good health (CMV status not recorded). Some clones in this sample may be carry-over from other donors' samples.

The V and J genes are TRBV29-1 and TRBJ2-5; D is ambiguous. Germline assignment: CDR1 SQVTM and CDR2 ANQGSEA. This CDR3 has 10 residues. The V and J ends lost 4 bases and 7 bases respectively, with 7 bases between them. CDR3 region: CSVVDGTQYF. CDR3 DNA sequence: TGCAGCGTTGTGGATGGGACCCAGTACTTC.

At least ten counts were recorded for this clonotype. CDR3 in amino acids: CASSFPGSQRETQYF. The DNA of the CDR3 is TGTGCCAGCAGCTTCCCCGGGTCACAGAGGGAGACCCAGTACTTC. The rearrangement links TRBV7-2 to TRBJ2-5, with no clear D. Trimming left V 3 bases short and J 5 bases short, with 16 bases between. Germline CDR1 reads SGHTA; CDR2 reads FQGNSA. This CDR3 spans 15 amino acids. The full variable domain, completed using reference TRBV7-2 and TRBJ2-5, is GAGVSQSPSNKVTEKGKDVELRCDPISGHTALYWYRQSLGQGLEFLIYFQGNSAPDKSGLPSDRFSAERTGGSVSTLTIQRTQQEDSAVYLCASSFPGSQRETQYFGPGTRLLVL.

This clonotype was recorded at least ten times. The chain recombines TRBV6-5 with TRBJ2-3, with TRBD1 matching 11 bases. The CDR3 covers 18 residues. The germline V gene has CDR1 MNHEY and CDR2 SVGAGI. Trimming removed 4 bases from V and 0 bases from J; junction bases left unmatched: 9. CDR3 bases: TGTGCCAGCAGTTCCGGACAGGGGGCAGTCACTAGCACAGATACGCAGTATTTT. It specifies CASSSGQGAVTSTDTQYF.

This clonotype has a count of ten or more. This rearrangement joins TRBV6-2 or TRBV6-3 to TRBJ2-7; no clear D. Germline V gene sequence: CDR1 MNHEY, CDR2 SVGEGT. With 5 bases removed from V and 3 bases from J, the gap between germline ends came to 17 bases. The length of the CDR3 is 15 residues. The CDR3 sequence is CASSLDPSIGYEQYF. As DNA, the CDR3 is TGTGCCAGCAGTCTGGACCCGAGCATCGGCTACGAGCAGTACTTC.

This clonotype was observed a few times. This chain uses TRBV19 with TRBJ2-5, with 13 bases lining up with TRBD2. This CDR3 contains 14 residues. Germline CDR1 is LNHDA and CDR2 is SQIVND (reference sequence). V was pared by 9 bases and J by 4 bases, with 5 bases of the junction left unmatched. CDR3 nucleotide sequence: TGTGCCAGCAGTGGACTAGCGGGGGTAGAGACCCAGTACTTC. It is translated as CASSGLAGVETQYF.

The chain uses TRBV29-1 and TRBJ2-5; 10 bases agree with TRBD2. This CDR3 is 11 amino acids long. Germline CDR1 reads SQVTM; CDR2 reads ANQGSEA. With 6 bases clipped from V and 7 bases from J, the junction kept 2 bases outside the gene matches. The CDR3 region is CSVQREGTQYF. The CDR3 DNA reads TGCAGCGTACAGCGGGAGGGGACCCAGTACTTC.

This clonotype has more than one count but fewer than ten. J is TRBJ1-1 and V is TRBV6-6; D is ambiguous. CDR1 and CDR2 from the germline V gene are MNHNY and SVGAGI (reference sequence). Trimming took 4 bases from V and 7 from J, leaving 13 bases between them. The CDR3 extends over 13 amino acids. The CDR3 loop reads CASSLGLAGEAFF. CDR3 nucleotides: TGTGCCAGCAGTTTGGGTCTGGCGGGTGAAGCTTTCTTT.

The chain joins TRBV20-1 to TRBJ1-1; 10 bases are shared with TRBD1. This CDR3 has 19 amino acids. The V gene end was trimmed by 3 bases and the J gene end by 5 bases; junction bases not matched to a gene: 21. Germline V gives CDR1 DFQATT, CDR2 SNEGSKA (reference sequence). This CDR3 reads CSASPAGTGDEGLRTEAFF. CDR3 DNA sequence: TGCAGTGCTAGTCCCGCCGGGACAGGGGACGAGGGTCTAAGAACTGAAGCTTTCTTT.

This clonotype was seen at least ten times. The chain has TRBV7-6 and TRBJ2-7, with TRBD1 identical over 7 bases. Germline CDR1 is SGHVS and CDR2 is FNYEAQ. The trim removed 2 bases at V and 2 bases at J, leaving 6 bases unmatched. This CDR3 is built from 15 residues. This CDR3 reads CASSLTGTEPYEQYF. The CDR3 region has the DNA TGTGCCAGCAGCTTAACCGGGACAGAGCCCTACGAGCAGTACTTC.

This clonotype was counted a few times. The chain has TRBV20-1 and TRBJ2-1; TRBD2 aligns across 8 bases. This CDR3 has 15 amino acids. Trimming removed 1 base from V and 4 bases from J; junction bases left unmatched: 6. Looked up from germline, CDR1 is DFQATT and CDR2 is SNEGSKA (reference sequence). In DNA form, the CDR3 reads TGCAGTGCTAGAGGGCCGGGGGGGACTTACAATGAGCAGTTCTTC. It codes for CSARGPGGTYNEQFF.

As regards this clonotype: Relative to the germline gene, one junction end is altered; a read error may explain this. The CDR3 loop is CSSSQGLAGGYYEQYF. The DNA for the CDR3 is TGCTCCAGCAGCCAAGGACTAGCGGGGGGCTACTACGAGCAGTACTTC. V gene TRBV4-1 combines with J gene TRBJ2-7; TRBD2 agrees at 14 bases. The CDR3 extends over 16 amino acids. Germline assignment: CDR1 MGHRA and CDR2 YSYEKL.

The V call is TRBV6-5, the J call TRBJ2-1; D uncertain. V was cut by 2 bases and J by 8 bases, with 13 bases left in between. The germline V gene has CDR1 MNHEY and CDR2 SVGAGI. This CDR3 spans 14 amino acids. CDR3 loop: CASSYTNDEDEQFF. DNA for the CDR3: TGTGCCAGCAGTTACACCAACGATGAGGATGAGCAGTTCTTC.

There are a few counts of this clonotype. V usage is TRBV14 and J usage is TRBJ2-7; tentative D call: TRBD2 (5 bases). This CDR3 comprises 15 residues. Germline CDR1 reads SGHDN; CDR2 reads FVKESK. V lost 1 base and J lost 6, with 16 bases in between. The CDR3 region is CASSQGGLVLLEQYF. The CDR3 DNA sequence: TGTGCCAGCAGCCAAGGAGGACTGGTACTACTCGAGCAGTACTTC.

This clonotype was observed a handful of times. This chain links TRBV19 with TRBJ2-1, with D uncertain. The CDR3 sequence is 15 residues long. With 3 bases removed from V and 4 bases from J, the gap between germline ends came to 13 bases. Per germline, CDR1 LNHDA and CDR2 SQIVND (reference sequence). The CDR3 DNA is TGTGCCAGTAGTATCCCGCCCGGCGGATACAATGAGCAGTTCTTC. Its translation: CASSIPPGGYNEQFF.

The chain couples TRBV11-2 to TRBJ2-3; 9 bases align to TRBD2. Germline V gene lookup returns CDR1 SGHAT and CDR2 FQNNGV. The CDR3 contains 18 residues. The trim removed 3 bases at V and 0 bases at J, leaving 10 bases unmatched. The CDR3 DNA is TGTGCCAGCAGCTTTCCCTTTAATAGCGGGGGTAGCACAGATACGCAGTATTTT. It translates to CASSFPFNSGGSTDTQYF.

The rearrangement joins TRBV6-1 to TRBJ1-1; D is perhaps TRBD1 (6 bases). Per germline, CDR1 MNHNS and CDR2 SASEGT. The CDR3 is 19 amino acids. The ends were cut back, 6 bases at V and 2 bases at J, with 28 bases in the middle. CDR3 sequence (DNA): TGTGCCAGCAGCCTCGAAGCCTGGGGGCCAGGGTTAGGCAACACTGAAGCTTTCTTT. It is translated as CASSLEAWGPGLGNTEAFF.

The gene calls are TRBV28 and TRBJ2-2; perhaps TRBD2 as D (7 bases). Deletions cut 2 bases from V and 0 bases from J, with 10 bases between. The germline gives CDR1 MDHEN, CDR2 SYDVKM. The CDR3 is made up of 16 amino acids. For the CDR3, the DNA is TGTGCCAGCAGTTTACGAGGGGGGGCGAACACCGGGGAGCTGTTTTTT. Translating gives CASSLRGGANTGELFF.